These 32 T cell receptor beta chains originate from one sample sequenced in a study of OX40 agonist ivuxolimab in advanced cancers. TCRdb's copy holds only in-frame clones and misses some; the assay was immunoSEQ multiplex PCR. The sample records about 78,000 clones, almost 95% being singletons. The source material was CD4+ or CD8+ T cells sorted from blood, sampled in a trial of the OX40 agonist ivuxolimab. The receptors derive from an adult with an advanced solid tumor such as melanoma, head and neck, liver or kidney cancer.

V usage is TRBV5-1 and J usage is TRBJ1-6; D unresolved. There are 15 residues in the CDR3. V was cut by 3 bases and J by 3 bases, with 10 bases left in between. Germline CDR1 and CDR2: SGHRS and YFSETQ. This CDR3 is CASSSGLNYNSPLHF. CDR3 bases: TGCGCCAGCAGCTCGGGTCTTAACTATAATTCACCCCTCCACTTT. Together with reference TRBV5-1 and TRBJ1-6, the CDR3 gives the full variable domain: KAGVTQTPRYLIKTRGQQVTLSCSPISGHRSVSWYQQTPGQGLQFLFEYFSETQRNKGNFPGRFSGRQFSNSRSEMNVSTLELGDSALYLCASSSGLNYNSPLHFGNGTRLTVT.

This clone occurred a few times. The chain uses TRBV11-2 and TRBJ2-1, with D tentatively TRBD1 (6 bases). CDR1 is SGHAT and CDR2 is FQNNGV in the germline V gene. V was shortened by 8 bases and J by 0 bases, with 14 bases between the two germline ends. The CDR3 spans 15 residues. CDR3 residues: CASSGVAGSYNEQFF. CDR3 coding DNA: TGTGCCAGCTCAGGGGTAGCCGGCTCCTACAATGAGCAGTTCTTC.

This chain links TRBV15 with TRBJ1-5; TRBD1 matches 8 bases. There are 15 residues in the CDR3. CDR1 is LNHNV and CDR2 is YYDKDF in the germline V gene (reference sequence). The ends lost 6 bases at V and 4 bases at J; junction bases unmatched: 8. The CDR3 loop is CATRAQGDLNQPQHF. CDR3 sequence (DNA): TGTGCCACCAGGGCACAGGGGGACTTAAATCAGCCCCAGCATTTT.

In the case of this clone: The sample carries other DNA sequences with the same CDR3. The chain uses TRBV30 and TRBJ1-1; maybe TRBD1 (5 bases). The CDR3 loop spans 16 amino acids. Trimming shortened V by 3 bases and J by 6 bases, and 23 bases separated the two germline ends. Germline-derived CDR1 and CDR2 are GTSNPN and SVGIG (reference sequence). In DNA form, the CDR3 reads TGTGCCTGGAGGAAGACGGGGCTGCTCTTATTCTCTGAAGCTTTCTTT. Its translation: CAWRKTGLLLFSEAFF.

V gene TRBV19 combines with J gene TRBJ2-3, with unresolved D. The V and J ends lost 1 base and 1 base respectively, with 9 bases between them. This CDR3 spans 15 amino acids. Germline V gene lookup returns CDR1 LNHDA and CDR2 SQIVND (reference sequence). CDR3 sequence reads: CASSIAVAGTDTQYF. In nucleotides, the CDR3 is TGTGCCAGTAGTATAGCGGTAGCCGGCACAGATACGCAGTATTTT. Complete variable domain (other parts from reference TRBV19 and TRBJ2-3): DGGITQSPKYLFRKEGQNVTLSCEQNLNHDAMYWYRQDPGQGLRLIYYSQIVNDFQKGDIAEGYSVSREKKESFPLTVTSAQKNPTAFYLCASSIAVAGTDTQYFGPGTRLTVL.

This clone was observed a single time. As DNA, the CDR3 is TGTGCCACCAGCAGGGGGGGGACTAGCGGGAGGGAGGAGACCCAGTACTTC. This gives the protein CATSRGGTSGREETQYF. V and J are TRBV15 and TRBJ2-5; 16 nucleotides align to TRBD2. This CDR3 comprises 17 residues. V shed 3 bases and J 5 bases; nucleotides not matched to a gene: 6. Germline lookup yields CDR1 LNHNV and CDR2 YYDKDF (reference sequence).

The gene calls are TRBV5-5 and TRBJ1-6; weak D call: TRBD1 (6 bases). This CDR3 region has 17 residues. Trimming stripped 3 bases from V and 7 bases from J, with 20 bases between. Germline assignment: CDR1 SGHKS and CDR2 YYEKEE (reference sequence). CDR3: CASSWAPIQGTNSPLHF. As DNA, the CDR3 is TGTGCCAGCAGCTGGGCCCCTATACAGGGAACAAATTCACCCCTCCACTTT.

The genes are TRBV18 and TRBJ1-2; D uncertain. This CDR3 is 14 amino acids long. The germline gives CDR1 KGHSH, CDR2 LQKENI. The ends were cut back, 3 bases at V and 0 bases at J, with 8 bases in the middle. The CDR3 reads CASSPSVANYGYTF. For the CDR3, the DNA is TGTGCCAGCTCACCGAGTGTAGCTAACTATGGCTACACCTTC.

CDR3 coding DNA: TGTGCCAGCAGCCCCGGTGCAGGGGGTAGGTCCAATGAGCAGTTCTTC. It yields the protein CASSPGAGGRSNEQFF. The genes are TRBV14 and TRBJ2-1; 7 bases align to TRBD1. There are 16 residues in the CDR3. V shed 4 bases and J 6 bases; nucleotides not matched to a gene: 12. CDR1 is SGHDN, CDR2 FVKESK, per germline.

The chain is built from TRBV5-1 and TRBJ2-1; D remains unclear. The CDR3 spans 13 residues. CDR1 SGHRS and CDR2 YFSETQ come from the germline V gene. V was trimmed by 0 bases and J by 9 bases, leaving 10 bases between them. This CDR3 reads CASSLGGTGEQFF. CDR3 nucleotide sequence: TGCGCCAGCAGCTTGGGGGGTACGGGTGAGCAGTTCTTC.

The chain has TRBV30 and TRBJ1-1, with TRBD1 identical over 9 bases. Germline-derived CDR1 and CDR2 are GTSNPN and SVGIG (reference sequence). V was pared by 2 bases and J by 4 bases, with 5 bases of the junction left unmatched. This CDR3 has 14 amino acids. The CDR3, as DNA: TGTGCCTGGAGTTGGGACAGGGAGAGCACTGAAGCTTTCTTT. Protein product: CAWSWDRESTEAFF.

The chain combines TRBV28 with TRBJ1-4, with TRBD1 matching 7 bases. This CDR3 comprises 14 residues. From germline, CDR1 is MDHEN and CDR2 SYDVKM. V shed 4 bases and J 8 bases; nucleotides not matched to a gene: 7. Here the CDR3 reads CASSSQGVDEKLFF. The DNA of the CDR3 is TGTGCCAGCAGTTCGCAGGGGGTTGACGAAAAACTGTTTTTT.

This chain links TRBV18 with TRBJ1-1, with D hard to call. Germline CDR1 and CDR2: KGHSH and LQKENI. This CDR3 has 14 residues. V lost 1 base to trimming and J lost 2 bases, with 8 bases between them. CDR3 amino acids: CASSPRQVNTEAFF. The CDR3 bases are TGTGCCAGCTCACCACGTCAGGTAAACACTGAAGCTTTCTTT.

This chain uses TRBV2 with TRBJ1-5, with a possible D match to TRBD1 (5 bases). Trimming took off 6 bases at V and 2 bases at J, with 14 bases between the two ends. CDR1 and CDR2 (germline): SNHLY, FYNNEI. The CDR3 runs 15 residues. The DNA for the CDR3 is TGTGCCAGCAGCCCCTACAGGTTAGGCAATCAGCCCCAGCATTTT. Amino acid sequence: CASSPYRLGNQPQHF.

The chain carries TRBV7-2 and TRBJ1-1; D remains ambiguous. Deletions cut 5 bases from V and 3 bases from J, with 10 bases between. The CDR3 has 13 residues. Germline CDR1 reads SGHTA; CDR2 reads FQGNSA. The CDR3 nucleotides read TGTGCCAGCAGCACCCGGAGGGACACTGAAGCTTTCTTT. This codes for CASSTRRDTEAFF. Variable domain in full (rest from reference TRBV7-2 and TRBJ1-1): GAGVSQSPSNKVTEKGKDVELRCDPISGHTALYWYRQSLGQGLEFLIYFQGNSAPDKSGLPSDRFSAERTGGSVSTLTIQRTQQEDSAVYLCASSTRRDTEAFFGQGTRLTVV.

This chain links TRBV7-2 with TRBJ1-1; no clear D gene. The V gene lost 1 base and the J gene lost 10 bases, with 13 bases spanning the gap. The CDR3 is 13 amino acids. Germline V gene data show CDR1 as SGHTA and CDR2 as FQGNSA. The CDR3 loop reads CASSLGTRWGAFF. CDR3 nucleotides: TGTGCCAGCAGCTTAGGGACCCGTTGGGGAGCTTTCTTT.

The rearrangement links TRBV9 to TRBJ1-3; no reliable D call. CDR3 length: 16 residues. Trimming removed 4 bases from V and 0 bases from J, with 14 bases in between. Germline V CDR1 and CDR2: SGDLS, YYNGEE. In DNA form, the CDR3 reads TGTGCCAGCAGCTCGGGCAGTCCGAGCTCTGGAAACACCATATATTTT. Protein product: CASSSGSPSSGNTIYF.

The V gene is TRBV5-6, the J gene TRBJ1-5; 7 nucleotides line up with TRBD1. CDR1 is SGHDT, CDR2 YYEEEE, per germline. The CDR3 covers 14 residues. With 4 bases clipped from V and 6 bases from J, the junction kept 7 bases outside the gene matches. This CDR3 reads CASSLGQRSQPQHF. CDR3 in DNA: TGTGCCAGCAGCCTGGGACAGCGGAGTCAGCCCCAGCATTTT.

The rearrangement joins TRBV19 to TRBJ2-2; TRBD1 is a possible D gene (6 bases). In germline, CDR1 is LNHDA, CDR2 SQIVND (reference sequence). V was shortened by 7 bases and J by 6 bases, with 15 bases between the two germline ends. There are 14 residues in the CDR3. The CDR3 DNA reads as TGTGCCAGTATTGTACAGGGTTCGGCCGGGGAGCTGTTTTTT. This sequence encodes CASIVQGSAGELFF.

The rearrangement joins TRBV7-6 to TRBJ1-3; D not certain. V lost 1 base and J 0 bases, leaving 10 bases between the germline ends. This CDR3 is 16 amino acids long. Germline-derived CDR1 and CDR2 are SGHVS and FNYEAQ. The CDR3: CASSLGTRNSGNTIYF. CDR3 sequence (DNA): TGTGCCAGCAGCTTAGGGACGAGGAACTCTGGAAACACCATATATTTT.

CDR3 bases: TGCGCCAGCAGCCAACCCACGAGGGGGACGAGGTATGGCTACACCTTC. Encoded protein: CASSQPTRGTRYGYTF. This chain joins TRBV4-1 and TRBJ1-2; possibly TRBD1 for D (6 bases). The V gene's germline CDR1 is MGHRA and CDR2 YSYEKL. CDR3 length equals 16 residues. V lost 2 bases and J lost 5, with 18 bases in between.

The chain links TRBV11-1 to TRBJ2-1, with 7 bases lining up with TRBD2. Germline CDR1 SGHAT, CDR2 FQDESV (reference sequence). CDR3 length equals 16 residues. With V trimmed by 5 bases and J by 0 bases, 7 bases remained unmatched. CDR3 sequence (DNA): TGTGCCAGCAGCCCTGGCAGCGGGAACTCCTACAATGAGCAGTTCTTC. Translated, it gives CASSPGSGNSYNEQFF.

The sample holds a few counts of this clone. At the DNA level, this CDR3 is encoded by other sequences in the same sample as well. The V call is TRBV11-2, the J call TRBJ1-4; unclear D gene. The CDR3 contains 13 residues. Germline CDR1 is SGHAT and CDR2 is FQNNGV. Trimming removed 0 bases from V and 5 bases from J, with 4 bases in between. The CDR3 coding sequence is TGTGCCAGCAGCTTAGATCCAAATGAAAAACTGTTTTTT. The encoded protein is CASSLDPNEKLFF. The full variable domain, with the rest looked up from reference TRBV11-2 and TRBJ1-4, is EAGVAQSPRYKIIEKRQSVAFWCNPISGHATLYWYQQILGQGPKLLIQFQNNGVVDDSQLPKDRFSAERLKGVDSTLKIQPAKLEDSAVYLCASSLDPNEKLFFGSGTQLSVL.

The chain has TRBV27 and TRBJ2-5, with D possibly being TRBD1 or TRBD2 (5 bases each). The germline V gene encodes CDR1 MNHEY and CDR2 SMNVEV (reference sequence). The CDR3 totals 14 residues. V dropped 2 bases and J dropped 4 bases, with 11 bases sitting between them. CDR3 in DNA: TGTGCCAGCAGTTTAGTGGGGGTCGGAGAGACCCAGTACTTC. As protein: CASSLVGVGETQYF.

Here the CDR3 reads CASSELPGLAGGAYEQYF. The CDR3, as DNA: TGTGCCAGCAGTGAATTACCGGGACTAGCGGGAGGGGCCTACGAGCAGTACTTC. The chain combines TRBV6-1 with TRBJ2-5, with TRBD2 matching over 16 bases. The J call is in doubt because the DNA end fits TRBJ2-7 better. The CDR3 totals 18 residues. Looked up from germline, CDR1 is MNHNS and CDR2 is SASEGT.

The CDR3, as DNA: TGTGCCAGCAGCAATGACAGGGGAGCGCTCTATGGCTACACCTTC. Protein product: CASSNDRGALYGYTF. The chain links TRBV6-4 to TRBJ1-2; 8 bases fit TRBD1. With V trimmed by 6 bases and J by 4 bases, 10 bases remained unmatched. This CDR3 region has 15 residues. CDR1 and CDR2 (germline): MRHNA, SNTAGT.

V gene TRBV6-5 combines with J gene TRBJ2-3; 8 positions match TRBD1. Germline trimming cut 6 bases from V and 4 bases from J; bases unmatched to any gene: 6. This CDR3 has 14 amino acids. Germline V gene sequence: CDR1 MNHEY, CDR2 SVGAGI. The CDR3 region is CASSLRTGSDTQYF. The CDR3 region has the DNA TGTGCCAGCAGCCTTCGGACAGGGTCAGATACGCAGTATTTT.

V gene TRBV18 combines with J gene TRBJ2-3; the D gene is possibly TRBD2 (7 bases). V was shortened by 3 bases and J by 2 bases, with 12 bases between the two germline ends. This CDR3 has 15 residues. The germline gives CDR1 KGHSH, CDR2 LQKENI. CDR3 in DNA: TGTGCCAGCTCACCCGGCGGGGGCTTCACAGATACGCAGTATTTT. It specifies CASSPGGGFTDTQYF.

This chain joins TRBV7-6 and TRBJ1-2; D possibly corresponds to TRBD1 (5 bases). With 10 bases removed from V and 2 bases from J, the gap between germline ends came to 17 bases. Looked up from germline, CDR1 is SGHVS and CDR2 is FNYEAQ. This CDR3 has 14 amino acids. DNA for the CDR3: TGTGCCACAGCGACCGGGGCAGCCAACTATGGCTACACCTTC. Translated, it gives CATATGAANYGYTF.

V usage is TRBV19 and J usage is TRBJ2-7, with no clear D. Between the trimmed V and J ends, which lost 6 bases and 3 bases, there was a span of 12 bases. The CDR3 runs to 13 residues. Germline assignment: CDR1 LNHDA and CDR2 SQIVND (reference sequence). For the CDR3, the DNA is TGTGCCAGTAGCCCACCCCCATTCTACGAGCAGTACTTC. Its translation: CASSPPPFYEQYF.

This chain uses TRBV10-3 with TRBJ2-7, with D tentatively TRBD1 or TRBD2 (6 bases each). The CDR3 is 11 residues long. Germline V gives CDR1 ENHRY, CDR2 SYGVKD. V was cut by 8 bases and J by 7 bases, with 12 bases left in between. The CDR3 DNA follows: TGTGCCATCGGGGGGCGCGGGGAGCAGTACTTC. Its translation: CAIGGRGEQYF.

The V gene is TRBV7-2, the J gene TRBJ2-7, with a tentative D call TRBD2 (6 bases). The CDR3 has 14 amino acids. CDR1 SGHTA and CDR2 FQGNSA come from the germline V gene. V was clipped by 6 bases and J by 1 base, with 13 bases between them. CDR3 bases: TGTGCCAGCAGTCGGGCGGGGAATTCCTACGAGCAGTACTTC. This sequence encodes CASSRAGNSYEQYF.